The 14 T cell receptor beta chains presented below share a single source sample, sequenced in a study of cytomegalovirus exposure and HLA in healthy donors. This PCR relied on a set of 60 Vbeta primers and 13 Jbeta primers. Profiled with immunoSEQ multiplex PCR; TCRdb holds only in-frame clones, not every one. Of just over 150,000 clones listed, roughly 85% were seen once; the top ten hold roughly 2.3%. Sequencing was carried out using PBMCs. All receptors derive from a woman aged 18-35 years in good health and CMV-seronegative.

DNA for the CDR3: TGCGCCAGCAGCCAAGGTTTGGCTAGCGGGGACAATGAGCAGTTCTTC. Translating it yields CASSQGLASGDNEQFF. V is TRBV4-3 and J is TRBJ2-1; 9 nucleotides line up with TRBD2. The V segment lost 1 base and the J segment 5 bases; nucleotides outside the gene matches: 6. Germline V CDR1 and CDR2: LGHNA, YSLEER. This CDR3 has 16 amino acids.

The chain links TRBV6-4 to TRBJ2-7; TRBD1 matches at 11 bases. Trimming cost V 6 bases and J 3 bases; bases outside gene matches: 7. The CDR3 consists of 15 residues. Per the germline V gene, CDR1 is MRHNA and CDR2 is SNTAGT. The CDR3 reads CASSAGTGGIYEQYF. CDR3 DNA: TGTGCCAGCAGCGCCGGGACAGGGGGTATCTACGAGCAGTACTTC.

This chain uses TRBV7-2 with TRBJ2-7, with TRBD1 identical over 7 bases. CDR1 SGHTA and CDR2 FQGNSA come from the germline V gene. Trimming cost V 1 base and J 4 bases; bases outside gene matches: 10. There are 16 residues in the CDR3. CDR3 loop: CASSLVGPGGVYEQYF. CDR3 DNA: TGTGCCAGCAGCTTAGTTGGCCCAGGGGGAGTTTACGAGCAGTACTTC.

The DNA of the CDR3 is TGCGCCAGCAGCCAGCAGGGTGGGTATGGCTACACCTTC. Its protein product is CASSQQGGYGYTF. The J gene is TRBJ1-2, the V gene TRBV4-1, with a weak D call TRBD1 (5 bases). This CDR3 is built from 13 residues. The V gene's germline CDR1 is MGHRA and CDR2 YSYEKL. Trimming cost V 3 bases and J 5 bases, with 10 bases left between them.

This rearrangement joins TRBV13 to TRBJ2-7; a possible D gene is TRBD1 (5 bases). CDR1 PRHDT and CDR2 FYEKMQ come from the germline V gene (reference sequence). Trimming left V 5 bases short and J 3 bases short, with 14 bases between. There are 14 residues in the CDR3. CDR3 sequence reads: CASSPPDIYYEQYF. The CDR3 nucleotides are TGTGCCAGCAGCCCCCCGGACATTTACTACGAGCAGTACTTC. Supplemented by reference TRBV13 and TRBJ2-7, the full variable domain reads AAGVIQSPRHLIKEKRETATLKCYPIPRHDTVYWYQQGPGQDPQFLISFYEKMQSDKGSIPDRFSAQQFSDYHSELNMSSLELGDSALYFCASSPPDIYYEQYFGPGTRLTVT.

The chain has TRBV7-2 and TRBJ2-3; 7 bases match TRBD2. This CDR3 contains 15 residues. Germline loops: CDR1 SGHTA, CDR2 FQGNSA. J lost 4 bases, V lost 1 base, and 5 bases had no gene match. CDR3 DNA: TGTGCCAGCAGCTTAGGGTCGGGGGGTGCAGATACGCAGTATTTT. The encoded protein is CASSLGSGGADTQYF. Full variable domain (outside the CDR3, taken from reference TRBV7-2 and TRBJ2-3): GAGVSQSPSNKVTEKGKDVELRCDPISGHTALYWYRQSLGQGLEFLIYFQGNSAPDKSGLPSDRFSAERTGGSVSTLTIQRTQQEDSAVYLCASSLGSGGADTQYFGPGTRLTVL.

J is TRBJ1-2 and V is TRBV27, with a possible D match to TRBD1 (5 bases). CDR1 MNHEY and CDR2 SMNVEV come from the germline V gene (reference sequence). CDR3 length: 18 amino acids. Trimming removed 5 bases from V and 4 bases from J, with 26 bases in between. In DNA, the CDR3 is TGTGCCAGCAGTCTTGGGACGGTCGGCGCGGGGTTCGTCTATGGCTACACCTTC. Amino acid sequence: CASSLGTVGAGFVYGYTF.

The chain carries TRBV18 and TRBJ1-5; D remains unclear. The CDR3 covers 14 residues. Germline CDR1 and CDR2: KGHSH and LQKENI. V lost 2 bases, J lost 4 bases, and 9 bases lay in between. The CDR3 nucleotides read TGTGCCAGCTCACCAATGCGATCAAATCAGCCCCAGCATTTT. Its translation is CASSPMRSNQPQHF.

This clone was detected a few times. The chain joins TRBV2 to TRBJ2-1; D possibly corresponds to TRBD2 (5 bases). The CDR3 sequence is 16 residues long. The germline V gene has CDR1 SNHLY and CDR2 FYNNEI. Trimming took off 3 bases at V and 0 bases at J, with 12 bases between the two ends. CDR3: CASSEVRGSSYNEQFF. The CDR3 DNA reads TGTGCCAGCAGTGAGGTACGGGGAAGCTCCTACAATGAGCAGTTCTTC.

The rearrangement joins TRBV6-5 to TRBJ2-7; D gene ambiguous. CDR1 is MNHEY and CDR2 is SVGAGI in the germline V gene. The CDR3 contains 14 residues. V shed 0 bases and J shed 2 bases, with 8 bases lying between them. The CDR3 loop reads CASSYSWAAYEQYF. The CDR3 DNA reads TGTGCCAGCAGTTACTCGTGGGCCGCCTACGAGCAGTACTTC.

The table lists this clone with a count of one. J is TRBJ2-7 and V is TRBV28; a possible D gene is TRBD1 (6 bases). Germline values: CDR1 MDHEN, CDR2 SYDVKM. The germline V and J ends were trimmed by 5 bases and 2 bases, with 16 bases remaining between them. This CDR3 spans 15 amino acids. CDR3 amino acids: CASSPLGAGTYEQYF. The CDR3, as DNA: TGTGCCAGCAGTCCCCTGGGGGCAGGGACCTACGAGCAGTACTTC.

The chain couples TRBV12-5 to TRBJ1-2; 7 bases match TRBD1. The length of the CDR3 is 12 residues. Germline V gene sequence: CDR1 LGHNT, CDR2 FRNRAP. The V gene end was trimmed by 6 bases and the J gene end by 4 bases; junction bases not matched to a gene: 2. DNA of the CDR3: TGTGCTAGTGGAGAGGGGGCCTATGGCTACACCTTC. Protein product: CASGEGAYGYTF.

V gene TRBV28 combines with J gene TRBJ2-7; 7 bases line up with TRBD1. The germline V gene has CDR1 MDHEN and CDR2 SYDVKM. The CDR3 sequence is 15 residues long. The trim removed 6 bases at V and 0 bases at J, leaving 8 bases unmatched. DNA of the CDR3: TGTGCCAGCAGAACCTTCTGGGACAGCTCCTACGAGCAGTACTTC. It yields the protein CASRTFWDSSYEQYF.

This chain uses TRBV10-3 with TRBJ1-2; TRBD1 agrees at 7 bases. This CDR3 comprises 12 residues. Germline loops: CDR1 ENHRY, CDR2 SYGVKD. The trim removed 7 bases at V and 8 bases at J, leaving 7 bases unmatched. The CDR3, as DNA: TGTGCCATCAATCGGCAGGGGGACGGCTACACCTTC. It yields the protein CAINRQGDGYTF.